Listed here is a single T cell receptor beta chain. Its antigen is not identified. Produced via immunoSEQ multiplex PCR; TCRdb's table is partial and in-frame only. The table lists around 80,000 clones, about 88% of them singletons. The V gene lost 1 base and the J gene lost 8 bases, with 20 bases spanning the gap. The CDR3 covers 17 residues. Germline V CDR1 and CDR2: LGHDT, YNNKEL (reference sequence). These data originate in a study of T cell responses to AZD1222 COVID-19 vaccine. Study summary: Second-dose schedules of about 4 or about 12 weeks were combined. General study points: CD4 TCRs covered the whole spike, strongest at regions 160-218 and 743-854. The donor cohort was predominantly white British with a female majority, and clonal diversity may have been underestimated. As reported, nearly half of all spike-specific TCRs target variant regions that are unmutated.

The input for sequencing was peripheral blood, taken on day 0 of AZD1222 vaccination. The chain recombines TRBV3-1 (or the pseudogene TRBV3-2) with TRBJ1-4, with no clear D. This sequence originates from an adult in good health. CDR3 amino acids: CASSQGSGVIRGEKLFF. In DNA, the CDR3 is TGTGCCAGCAGCCAAGGGTCCGGTGTCATAAGAGGGGAAAAACTGTTTTTT.